These 31 T cell receptor beta chains were all obtained from the same sample, sequenced in a study of blood T cell repertoires in COVID-19. TCRdb's copy holds only in-frame clones and misses some; the assay was immunoSEQ multiplex PCR. The sample lists roughly 200,000 clones, 85% to 90% occurring once. The sequenced sample was peripheral blood. The source of these receptors is a man aged 18 to 30 with active or convalescent COVID-19.

This chain joins TRBV21-1 and TRBJ1-5; whether TRBD1, the table's D call, matches the DNA was not checked. TRBV21-1 is a known pseudogene. This CDR3 contains 17 residues. Here the CDR3 reads CASSTNLSTGDNQPQHF. Here the CDR3 DNA reads TGTGCCAGCAGCACAAACCTTTCAACAGGGGACAATCAGCCCCAGCATTTT.

The chain employs TRBV14 and TRBJ2-7; D might be TRBD2 (6 bases). Germline lookup yields CDR1 SGHDN and CDR2 FVKESK. The V gene lost 0 bases and the J gene lost 9 bases, with 15 bases spanning the gap. The CDR3 extends over 14 amino acids. CDR3: CASSQDSGSPRQYF. Here the CDR3 DNA reads TGTGCCAGCAGCCAAGATAGCGGCAGTCCGCGGCAGTACTTC.

This clone turned up a few times. The chain uses TRBV7-2 and TRBJ1-6; TRBD1 matches 8 bases. Germline V gives CDR1 SGHTA, CDR2 FQGNSA. V shed 5 bases, J shed 7 bases, and the junction held 7 bases outside the gene matches. The CDR3 extends over 15 amino acids. The CDR3 loop reads CASSGYRGGNSPLHF. The CDR3 nucleotides read TGTGCCAGCAGCGGATACAGGGGGGGAAATTCACCCCTCCACTTT.

The gene calls are TRBV30 and TRBJ1-1; perhaps TRBD1 as D (5 bases). The CDR3 runs to 15 residues. CDR1 and CDR2 from the germline V gene are GTSNPN and SVGIG (reference sequence). V was shortened by 2 bases and J by 1 base, with 14 bases between the two germline ends. This CDR3 is CAWSSGGGGNTEAFF. Here the CDR3 DNA reads TGTGCCTGGAGTTCCGGTGGCGGGGGGAACACTGAAGCTTTCTTT.

V usage is TRBV30 and J usage is TRBJ2-2; no definite D call. Germline V lookup: CDR1 GTSNPN, CDR2 SVGIG (reference sequence). The germline V and J ends were trimmed by 0 bases and 4 bases, with 9 bases remaining between them. The CDR3 spans 14 residues. The CDR3 nucleotides read TGTGCCTGGAGTGTATTAGCCGGCACCGGGGAGCTGTTTTTT. Its protein is CAWSVLAGTGELFF.

V is TRBV5-4 and J is TRBJ1-5, with D maybe TRBD1 (6 bases). V lost 0 bases and J 6 bases, leaving 10 bases between the germline ends. The germline V gene encodes CDR1 SGHNT and CDR2 YYREEE (reference sequence). The CDR3 contains 14 residues. CDR3 sequence (DNA): TGTGCCAGCAGCTTGGATGGGGGCACTCAGCCCCAGCATTTT. It translates to CASSLDGGTQPQHF.

The chain carries TRBV6-5 and TRBJ1-1, with 7 bases that match TRBD1. V was pared by 9 bases and J by 6 bases, with 10 bases of the junction left unmatched. Germline CDR1 MNHEY, CDR2 SVGAGI. The CDR3 extends over 13 amino acids. Here the CDR3 DNA reads TGTGCCAGTTCTGTACAGGGGTACGCTGAAGCTTTCTTT. This gives the protein CASSVQGYAEAFF.

The chain has TRBV15 and TRBJ1-2; D is possibly TRBD1 (5 bases). Looked up from germline, CDR1 is LNHNV and CDR2 is YYDKDF (reference sequence). CDR3 length: 14 residues. Trimming removed 0 bases at V and 4 bases at J, with 9 bases between. As DNA, the CDR3 is TGTGCCACCAGCAGAGATCCAGGGATCTATGGCTACACCTTC. It yields the protein CATSRDPGIYGYTF.

V gene TRBV7-2 combines with J gene TRBJ2-1, with no clear D. The CDR3 has 15 amino acids. V lost 2 bases and J 2 bases, leaving 10 bases between the germline ends. Germline lookup yields CDR1 SGHTA and CDR2 FQGNSA. The DNA for the CDR3 is TGTGCCAGCAGCTTATCTTGGAGCACCTACAATGAGCAGTTCTTC. It is translated as CASSLSWSTYNEQFF.

This clone was seen just once. The rearrangement uses TRBV19 and TRBJ1-3, with TRBD1 matching over 9 bases. V shed 3 bases, J shed 0 bases, and the junction held 9 bases outside the gene matches. Germline-derived CDR1 and CDR2 are LNHDA and SQIVND (reference sequence). The CDR3 sequence is 18 residues long. This chain's CDR3 is CASSMAGTGLFSGNTIYF. The CDR3 DNA follows: TGTGCCAGTAGTATGGCTGGGACAGGGCTTTTCTCTGGAAACACCATATATTTT.

In its sample, this clone was seen a few times. This sequence joins TRBV19 and TRBJ2-2; 11 nucleotides agree with TRBD2. The ends lost 5 bases at V and 8 bases at J; junction bases unmatched: 4. Germline CDR1 is LNHDA and CDR2 is SQIVND (reference sequence). CDR3 size: 14 residues. Written as DNA, the CDR3 is TGTGCCAGTAGTCAGGGACTAGCGGTAGGGGAGCTGTTTTTT. It yields the protein CASSQGLAVGELFF.

The chain recombines TRBV5-1 with TRBJ2-3; the D is unclear. V lost 0 bases and J 4 bases, leaving 6 bases between the germline ends. The germline CDR1 and CDR2 sequences are SGHRS and YFSETQ. This CDR3 contains 13 residues. CDR3 sequence (DNA): TGCGCCAGCAGCTTGGGGCACCCAGATACGCAGTATTTT. Its protein product is CASSLGHPDTQYF.

The chain uses TRBV24-1 and TRBJ2-2; no definite D call. The germline V and J ends were trimmed by 3 bases and 3 bases, with 7 bases remaining between them. Germline V lookup: CDR1 KGHDR, CDR2 SFDVKD. The CDR3 spans 14 residues. As DNA, the CDR3 is TGTGCCACCAGTGATCTTACGGACACCGGGGAGCTGTTTTTT. This encodes CATSDLTDTGELFF.

This clone was seen just once. The rearrangement uses TRBV30 and TRBJ2-1; D unclear. CDR1 GTSNPN and CDR2 SVGIG come from the germline V gene (reference sequence). V lost 3 bases, J lost 7 bases, and 7 bases lay in between. The CDR3 sequence is 11 residues long. The CDR3 region is CAWRAVNEQFF. The CDR3 nucleotides read TGTGCCTGGAGGGCGGTGAATGAGCAGTTCTTC.

The chain employs TRBV10-3 and TRBJ1-5, with 10 bases that match TRBD1. Per the germline V gene, CDR1 is ENHRY and CDR2 is SYGVKD. The CDR3 has 16 residues. Trimming at V came to 0 bases and at J to 9 bases, leaving 8 bases not matched to a gene. The DNA of the CDR3 is TGTGCCATCAGTGAGTCCGGACAGGGGGTCGGGAGGCCCCAGCATTTT. Translation gives CAISESGQGVGRPQHF.

The chain employs TRBV6-5 and TRBJ2-2; maybe TRBD2 (5 bases). Germline-derived CDR1 and CDR2 are MNHEY and SVGAGI. CDR3 length: 14 residues. V was shortened by 6 bases and J by 4 bases, with 12 bases between the two germline ends. The DNA for the CDR3 is TGTGCCAGCAGGCCCCTGGCGGGCACCGGGGAGCTGTTTTTT. This codes for CASRPLAGTGELFF.

This chain connects TRBV27 to TRBJ1-3, with 7 bases identical to TRBD1. V shed 6 bases, J shed 2 bases, and the junction held 4 bases outside the gene matches. This CDR3 spans 14 amino acids. Germline-derived CDR1 and CDR2 are MNHEY and SMNVEV (reference sequence). DNA of the CDR3: TGTGCCAGCAGCAGGCAGGGGGCTGGAAACACCATATATTTT. It yields the protein CASSRQGAGNTIYF.

This chain connects TRBV6-5 to TRBJ2-1, with TRBD2 identical over 10 bases. Looked up from germline, CDR1 is MNHEY and CDR2 is SVGAGI. The CDR3 spans 15 residues. The junction had 7 bases not matched to a gene; V was cut back by 5 bases and J by 6 bases. CDR3 loop: CASSPRTSGLNEQFF. The CDR3 coding sequence is TGTGCCAGCAGTCCCCGGACTAGCGGACTCAATGAGCAGTTCTTC.

This clone was recorded once. The chain has TRBV18 and TRBJ1-2, with D hard to call. Trimming stripped 2 bases from V and 7 bases from J, with 11 bases between. Germline V gene data show CDR1 as KGHSH and CDR2 as LQKENI. This CDR3 is 13 amino acids long. The CDR3 loop is CASSPGPILGYTF. CDR3 sequence (DNA): TGTGCCAGCTCACCAGGGCCGATCCTTGGCTACACCTTC.

The chain couples TRBV18 to TRBJ1-4; TRBD1 agrees at 9 bases. Germline V lookup: CDR1 KGHSH, CDR2 LQKENI. Trimming cost V 4 bases and J 8 bases; bases outside gene matches: 8. This CDR3 contains 15 residues. The chain's CDR3 is CASSLGQGRIEKLFF. The CDR3, as DNA: TGTGCCAGCTCACTCGGACAGGGGAGGATAGAAAAACTGTTTTTT.

The chain couples TRBV7-9 to TRBJ1-6; no clear D. In germline, CDR1 is SEHNR, CDR2 FQNEAQ (reference sequence). The CDR3 loop spans 12 amino acids. The V end was cut by 5 bases, the J end by 14 bases, with 13 bases between. The CDR3 protein is CASSRDVGALHF. CDR3 bases: TGTGCCAGCAGCCGAGACGTCGGGGCCCTCCACTTT.

The chain has TRBV30 and TRBJ2-1, with TRBD2 as a possible D gene (6 bases). Per germline, CDR1 GTSNPN and CDR2 SVGIG (reference sequence). The CDR3 has 15 amino acids. CDR3 residues: CAGRRGVSGENEQFF. The CDR3 DNA follows: TGTGCTGGGCGGCGAGGGGTTAGCGGAGAAAATGAGCAGTTCTTC.

This rearrangement joins TRBV25-1 to TRBJ1-5; weak D call: TRBD1 (5 bases). Looked up from germline, CDR1 is MGHDK and CDR2 is SYGVNS. V was trimmed by 3 bases and J by 1 base, leaving 7 bases between them. This CDR3 has 14 residues. In DNA, the CDR3 is TGTGCCAGCAGTGACTCAGGGAGCAATCAGCCCCAGCATTTT. Residues: CASSDSGSNQPQHF.

J is TRBJ2-1 and V is TRBV10-1; 9 bases match TRBD2. Trimming at V came to 4 bases and at J to 3 bases, leaving 7 bases not matched to a gene. The CDR3 totals 16 residues. Germline values: CDR1 WNHNN, CDR2 SYGVQD (reference sequence). CDR3: CASSAGTSLLYNEQFF. For the CDR3, the DNA is TGCGCCAGCAGTGCGGGGACTAGCTTACTCTACAATGAGCAGTTCTTC.

CDR3 DNA: TGCGCCAGCAGCCAAGGAGAGAGCGGGAGAGAGACCCAGTACTTC. Its protein product is CASSQGESGRETQYF. The chain combines TRBV4-1 with TRBJ2-5; 8 bases are shared with TRBD2. This CDR3 has 15 residues. The V gene's germline CDR1 is MGHRA and CDR2 YSYEKL. V lost 1 base to trimming and J lost 4 bases; unmatched junction nucleotides: 5.

The chain uses TRBV28 and TRBJ2-1; D possibly corresponds to TRBD2 (6 bases). V shed 10 bases and J shed 6 bases, with 13 bases lying between them. The CDR3 spans 12 residues. CDR1 and CDR2 from the germline V gene are MDHEN and SYDVKM. The chain's CDR3 is CATRRDFNEQFF. The CDR3 DNA reads as TGTGCCACCAGGCGGGACTTCAATGAGCAGTTCTTC.

In this sample, this clone turned up once. The chain employs TRBV4-1 and TRBJ1-2, with a tentative D call TRBD1 (6 bases). V was cut by 0 bases and J by 2 bases, with 10 bases left in between. This CDR3 is built from 15 residues. Germline V gene sequence: CDR1 MGHRA, CDR2 YSYEKL. The CDR3 region has the DNA TGCGCCAGCAGCCAAGATGAGAGGGGGAACTATGGCTACACCTTC. Translated: CASSQDERGNYGYTF.

The chain joins TRBV19 to TRBJ1-2, with TRBD1 identical over 10 bases. From germline, CDR1 is LNHDA and CDR2 SQIVND (reference sequence). This CDR3 comprises 14 residues. V dropped 9 bases and J dropped 4; count of bases not matched to a gene: 8. CDR3 amino acids: CASTRTGGSYGYTF. In DNA, the CDR3 is TGTGCCAGCACAAGGACAGGGGGTAGCTATGGCTACACCTTC.

The chain employs TRBV6-5 and TRBJ2-7; 13 bases agree with TRBD2. The CDR3 loop spans 13 amino acids. V lost 8 bases, J lost 2 bases, and 0 bases stayed unmatched. Germline V lookup: CDR1 MNHEY, CDR2 SVGAGI. The CDR3 bases are TGTGCCAGCGGACTAGCGGGAGCCTACGAGCAGTACTTC. Its protein product is CASGLAGAYEQYF.

DNA of the CDR3: TGTGCCAGCTTCAACCCTCTAGACAGGACAGGGCGCTACGAGCAGTACTTC. This sequence encodes CASFNPLDRTGRYEQYF. V and J are TRBV18 and TRBJ2-7, with 8 positions matching TRBD1. With 7 bases clipped from V and 3 bases from J, the junction kept 17 bases outside the gene matches. CDR1 is KGHSH and CDR2 is LQKENI in the germline V gene. This CDR3 comprises 17 residues.

This clone was observed a single time. V and J are TRBV6-1 and TRBJ2-7, with D unresolved. The CDR3 consists of 14 residues. Trimming stripped 3 bases from V and 6 bases from J, with 15 bases between. CDR1 and CDR2 from the germline V gene are MNHNS and SASEGT. The CDR3 sequence is CASSDRLGWSEQYF. The CDR3 nucleotides are TGTGCCAGCAGTGACCGTTTAGGTTGGAGCGAGCAGTACTTC.